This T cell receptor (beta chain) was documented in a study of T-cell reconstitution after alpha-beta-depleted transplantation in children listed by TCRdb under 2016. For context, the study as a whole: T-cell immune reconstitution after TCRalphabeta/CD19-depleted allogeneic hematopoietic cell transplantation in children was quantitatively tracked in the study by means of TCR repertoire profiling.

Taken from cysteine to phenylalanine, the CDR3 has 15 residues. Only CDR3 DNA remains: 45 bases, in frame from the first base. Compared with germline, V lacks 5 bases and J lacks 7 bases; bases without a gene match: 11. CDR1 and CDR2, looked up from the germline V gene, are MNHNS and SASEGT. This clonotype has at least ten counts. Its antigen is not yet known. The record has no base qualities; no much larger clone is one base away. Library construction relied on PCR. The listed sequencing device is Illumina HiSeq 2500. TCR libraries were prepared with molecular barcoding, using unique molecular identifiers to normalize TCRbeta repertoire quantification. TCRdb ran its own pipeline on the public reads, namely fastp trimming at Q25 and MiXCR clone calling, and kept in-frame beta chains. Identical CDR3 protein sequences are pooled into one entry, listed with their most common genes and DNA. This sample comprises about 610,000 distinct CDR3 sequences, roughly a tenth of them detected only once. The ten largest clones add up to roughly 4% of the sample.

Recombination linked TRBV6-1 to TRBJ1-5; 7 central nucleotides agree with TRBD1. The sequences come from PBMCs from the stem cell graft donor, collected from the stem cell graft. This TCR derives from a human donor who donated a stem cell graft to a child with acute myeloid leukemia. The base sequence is TGTGCCAGCAGTCTCCACCGACAGGGACAACAGCCCCAGCATTTT. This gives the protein CASSLHRQGQQPQHF.